This TCR beta chain came from a study of OX40 agonist ivuxolimab in advanced cancers. This CDR3 has 14 amino acids. Trimming left V 5 bases short and J 1 base short, with 9 bases between. Germline assignment: CDR1 SGHTA and CDR2 FQGTGA. Sequencing was performed with immunoSEQ multiplex PCR; in TCRdb, only in-frame clones are kept and a portion is missing. The data contain about 98,000 clones, roughly nine tenths of them singletons. Sequenced here: CD4+ or CD8+ T cells sorted from blood, sampled in a trial of the OX40 agonist ivuxolimab. The chain links TRBV7-3 to TRBJ2-1, with no clear D. The sequence derives from an adult with an advanced solid tumor such as melanoma, head and neck, liver or kidney cancer. The CDR3 here is CASSPTGSYNEQFF. The CDR3 DNA sequence: TGTGCCAGCAGCCCCACGGGTTCCTACAATGAGCAGTTCTTC.